Below, 28 T cell receptor beta chains from the same sample are listed, as sequenced in a study of shared clonotypes between healthy human individuals. The table came from immunoSEQ multiplex PCR; TCRdb's copy has only in-frame clones and leaves some out. The data contain 450,000 to 500,000 clones, roughly 80% of them singletons. Sequenced input: PBMCs. Receptor source: a woman in her 40s in good health. Some clones in this sample may be carry-over from other donors' samples.

The genes are TRBV4-2 and TRBJ2-2; D assignment may be TRBD1 or TRBD2 (6 bases each). From germline, CDR1 is LGHNA and CDR2 YNFKEQ. CDR3 length equals 14 residues. V lost 2 bases and J lost 4, with 8 bases in between. CDR3 amino acids: CASSQKGGTGELFF. The CDR3 nucleotides are TGTGCCAGCAGCCAAAAGGGGGGCACCGGGGAGCTGTTTTTT.

This clone was counted ten times or more. The same CDR3 can be traced to other DNA sequences in this sample. CDR3 amino acids: CASSLRQGAGNEQFF. The CDR3 region has the DNA TGTGCCAGCAGTCTTAGACAGGGGGCGGGCAATGAGCAGTTCTTC. The chain couples TRBV27 to TRBJ2-1; 10 bases map to TRBD1. The V segment lost 5 bases and the J segment 6 bases; nucleotides outside the gene matches: 7. The CDR3 is 15 residues long. Germline CDR1 is MNHEY and CDR2 is SMNVEV (reference sequence).

With respect to this clone: A read error is likely here: a far larger clone is one base away. J is TRBJ1-5 and V is TRBV4-2; 7 positions match TRBD1. The better agreement between TRBJ2-3 and the DNA end casts doubt on the J call. This CDR3 contains 15 residues. The germline V gene encodes CDR1 LGHNA and CDR2 YNFKEQ. The CDR3 nucleotides are TGTGCCAGCAGCCACCGGGACAGTCGCAATCAGCCCCAGTATTTT. This encodes CASSHRDSRNQPQYF.

The rearrangement joins TRBV29-1 to TRBJ1-2; the match to TRBD1 covers 9 bases. Losses at the gene ends were 3 bases for V and 1 base for J; bases not matched to a gene: 6. Germline CDR1 reads SQVTM; CDR2 reads ANQGSEA. The length of the CDR3 is 15 residues. CDR3 DNA: TGCAGCGTTGACGAGACAGGGGGGATTAACTATGGCTACACCTTC. Encoded protein: CSVDETGGINYGYTF.

This clone was seen only once. This chain connects TRBV27 to TRBJ2-7; 10 bases agree with TRBD2. CDR1 is MNHEY, CDR2 SMNVEV, per germline (reference sequence). The CDR3 has 16 amino acids. Germline trimming cut 4 bases from V and 4 bases from J; bases unmatched to any gene: 10. The CDR3 loop is CASSSPLTSGKYEQYF. CDR3 nucleotide sequence: TGTGCCAGCAGTTCCCCCCTCACTAGCGGGAAATACGAGCAGTACTTC.

The rearrangement links TRBV6-6 to TRBJ2-5; tentatively, D is TRBD1 or TRBD2 (6 bases each). Near its end, the DNA agrees better with TRBJ2-7, so the J call may be wrong. This CDR3 contains 13 residues. Per the germline V gene, CDR1 is MNHNY and CDR2 is SVGAGI (reference sequence). CDR3 loop: CATKGGSGYEQYF. The CDR3 DNA reads as TGTGCCACAAAAGGGGGGTCGGGATACGAGCAGTACTTC.

Remarks on this clone: At one of its ends the junction is not consistent with the germline gene, which may arise from a read error. Other DNA sequences in this specimen translate into the identical CDR3. The chain is built from TRBV27 and TRBJ1-1; no firm D call. Germline V gene data show CDR1 as MNHEY and CDR2 as SMNVEV (reference sequence). The CDR3 is 13 amino acids. The CDR3 bases are TGCGCCAGCAGTTTATGGGGATCCATGGAAGCTTTCTTT. Translation gives CASSLWGSMEAFF.

The CDR3 DNA sequence: TGTGCCAGCAGCTTAGGAGCATCAGTAGGGACTAATGAAAAACTGTTTTTT. Amino acids: CASSLGASVGTNEKLFF. The chain is built from TRBV2 and TRBJ1-4; no clear D. Trimming stripped 6 bases from V and 2 bases from J, with 19 bases between. Germline-derived CDR1 and CDR2 are SNHLY and FYNNEI. This CDR3 contains 17 residues. The full variable domain, rest sourced from reference TRBV2 and TRBJ1-4, is EPEVTQTPSHQVTQMGQEVILRCVPISNHLYFYWYRQILGQKVEFLVSFYNNEISEKSEIFDDQFSVERPDGSNFTLKIRSTKLEDSAMYFCASSLGASVGTNEKLFFGSGTQLSVL.

V usage is TRBV28 and J usage is TRBJ1-1; D possibly corresponds to TRBD1 (5 bases). The length of the CDR3 is 14 residues. Germline lookup yields CDR1 MDHEN and CDR2 SYDVKM. Trimming stripped 4 bases from V and 4 bases from J, with 13 bases between. The CDR3 region is CASSSGTLPTEAFF. In DNA form, the CDR3 reads TGTGCCAGCAGTTCCGGGACCCTCCCCACTGAAGCTTTCTTT.

The rearrangement joins TRBV28 to TRBJ1-2, with D possibly being TRBD1 (5 bases). Trimming removed 4 bases from V and 4 bases from J, with 13 bases in between. CDR1 MDHEN and CDR2 SYDVKM come from the germline V gene. The CDR3 contains 14 residues. The CDR3 sequence: CASSSTEGLYGYTF. In nucleotides, the CDR3 is TGTGCCAGCAGTTCGACCGAGGGGCTCTATGGCTACACCTTC.

A word on this clone: A read error is likely here: a far larger clone is one base away. The chain combines TRBV27 with TRBJ1-5, with D possibly being TRBD1 (6 bases). This CDR3 is built from 15 residues. The germline gives CDR1 MNHEY, CDR2 SMNVEV (reference sequence). This CDR3 is CSSSSGSGGNQPQHF. In DNA form, the CDR3 reads TGTTCCAGCAGTTCCGGATCAGGGGGCAATCAGCCCCAGCATTTT.

The chain couples TRBV7-9 to TRBJ2-5; 9 bases fit TRBD1. The CDR3 is 17 amino acids. Germline loops: CDR1 SEHNR, CDR2 FQNEAQ (reference sequence). V lost 5 bases, J lost 4 bases, and 14 bases stayed unmatched. The CDR3 region has the DNA TGTGCCAGCAGCCCCTACAGGGGGCGCACCCGCGGAGAGACCCAGTACTTC. Amino acids: CASSPYRGRTRGETQYF.

This chain joins TRBV6-6 and TRBJ1-5; D call uncertain. Trimming cost V 3 bases and J 3 bases, with 9 bases left between them. Germline lookup yields CDR1 MNHNY and CDR2 SVGAGI (reference sequence). The CDR3 is made up of 14 amino acids. The CDR3 sequence is CASSYGGLNQPQHF. CDR3 in DNA: TGTGCCAGCAGTTATGGCGGACTCAATCAGCCCCAGCATTTT.

This clone turned up a few times. At one end the junction does not follow the germline gene, possibly because of a read error. The gene calls are TRBV7-3 and TRBJ2-5, with 7 bases that match TRBD2. Germline V gene data show CDR1 as SGHTA and CDR2 as FQGTGA. The CDR3 is made up of 9 amino acids. Here the CDR3 DNA reads TGTGCCAGCAGCTACGCGGGGGACTTC. Translation: CASSYAGDF. Full variable domain (rest looked up from reference TRBV7-3 and TRBJ2-5): GAGVSQTPSNKVTEKGKYVELRCDPISGHTALYWYRQSLGQGPEFLIYFQGTGAADDSGLPNDRFFAVRPEGSVSTLKIQRTERGDSAVYLCASSYAGDFGPGTRLLVL.

This clone was detected only once. At one of its ends the junction is not consistent with the germline gene, which may arise from a read error. The chain has TRBV5-3 and TRBJ2-7; 7 bases line up with TRBD2. TRBV5-3 is noted as an ORF with a role that remains uncertain. The CDR3 is made up of 15 amino acids. The CDR3 bases are TGTGCCAGCAGCTCCCCGGGACTATCCTCCTACGAGCAGTACTTC. Translation: CASSSPGLSSYEQYF.

This clone occurred a few times. The V call is TRBV5-1, the J call TRBJ2-6; D gene uncertain. Germline CDR1 reads SGHRS; CDR2 reads YFSETQ. This CDR3 has 16 amino acids. V lost 7 bases and J 0 bases, leaving 14 bases between the germline ends. The CDR3 region is CASGNSPGSGANVLTF. The CDR3 nucleotides read TGCGCCAGCGGGAACAGCCCCGGCTCTGGGGCCAACGTCCTGACTTTC. The entire variable domain, with the rest obtained from reference TRBV5-1 and TRBJ2-6, is as follows: KAGVTQTPRYLIKTRGQQVTLSCSPISGHRSVSWYQQTPGQGLQFLFEYFSETQRNKGNFPGRFSGRQFSNSRSEMNVSTLELGDSALYLCASGNSPGSGANVLTFGAGSRLTVL.

The chain combines TRBV6-1 with TRBJ2-7, with D perhaps TRBD2 (6 bases). Germline V lookup: CDR1 MNHNS, CDR2 SASEGT. This CDR3 is built from 14 residues. Deletions cut 5 bases from V and 7 bases from J, with 18 bases between. The CDR3 spells CASSRDWTTGEQYF. As DNA, the CDR3 is TGTGCCAGCAGTCGGGACTGGACGACTGGGGAGCAGTACTTC.

Worth noting for this clone: Other nucleotide sequences from this sample produce the same CDR3. The chain uses TRBV5-6 and TRBJ2-7; the D gene could be TRBD1 or TRBD2 (5 bases each). V lost 3 bases and J lost 0, with 10 bases in between. Germline V lookup: CDR1 SGHDT, CDR2 YYEEEE. The CDR3 covers 14 residues. The CDR3 DNA follows: TGTGCCAGCAGCTCGACCGGGGCCTCCTACGAGCAGTACTTC. It encodes CASSSTGASYEQYF.

This clone is a singleton in its sample. This likely traces to a read error, being one base from a far larger clone. V usage is TRBV29-1 and J usage is TRBJ1-2; D is unclear. Trimming took 4 bases from V and 4 from J, leaving 16 bases between them. Germline V gene sequence: CDR1 SQVTM, CDR2 ANQGSEA. The CDR3 runs to 14 residues. The CDR3 DNA is TGCAGCGTTGTGAGCGGGAATATGGGCTATGGCTACACCTTC. Its protein is CSVVSGNMGYGYTF. The full variable domain, in which reference TRBV29-1 and TRBJ1-2 provide the parts outside the CDR3, is SAVISQKPSRDICQRGTSLTIQCQVDSQVTMMFWYRQQPGQSLTLIATANQGSEATYESGFVIDKFPISRPNLTFSTLTVSNMSPEDSSIYLCSVVSGNMGYGYTFGSGTRLTVV.

The count of this clone is one. V usage is TRBV28 and J usage is TRBJ2-1, with 11 nucleotides matching TRBD2. Trimming took 0 bases from V and 9 from J; bases not matched to a gene: 10. In germline, CDR1 is MDHEN, CDR2 SYDVKM. The CDR3 consists of 17 residues. In nucleotides, the CDR3 is TGTGCCAGCAGTTTATGGAACCTAGCGGGAGGACGTCGTGAGCAGTTCTTC. Encoded protein: CASSLWNLAGGRREQFF.

V is TRBV18 and J is TRBJ2-1, with D possibly matching TRBD1 (5 bases). Germline CDR1 is KGHSH and CDR2 is LQKENI. This CDR3 is 16 amino acids long. V was trimmed by 2 bases and J by 4 bases, leaving 15 bases between them. Here the CDR3 reads CASSPVRGGGYNEQFF. In DNA, the CDR3 is TGTGCCAGCTCACCAGTAAGGGGCGGTGGATACAATGAGCAGTTCTTC.

This chain joins TRBV27 and TRBJ1-5; D may be TRBD1 (6 bases). With 0 bases removed from V and 6 bases from J, the gap between germline ends came to 12 bases. The length of the CDR3 is 15 residues. Germline assignment: CDR1 MNHEY and CDR2 SMNVEV (reference sequence). As DNA, the CDR3 is TGTGCCAGCAGTTTATCGATAGGGGGAGGTCAGCCCCAGCATTTT. Its translation: CASSLSIGGGQPQHF.

The rearrangement links TRBV7-9 to TRBJ2-7, with D possibly matching TRBD2 (6 bases). This CDR3 spans 13 amino acids. Germline assignment: CDR1 SEHNR and CDR2 FQNEAQ (reference sequence). Trimming left V 2 bases short and J 6 bases short, with 11 bases between. For the CDR3, the DNA is TGTGCCAGCAGCTTACGGGGAGGAGCCGAGCAGTACTTC. Translated: CASSLRGGAEQYF.

Of note for this clone: Since a far larger clone is one base different, this is likely a read error. In the same sample, other DNA sequences code for this CDR3. The chain links TRBV27 to TRBJ2-4; 9 bases agree with TRBD1. CDR1 MNHEY and CDR2 SMNVEV come from the germline V gene (reference sequence). The CDR3 is 17 residues long. CDR3 bases: TGTGCCAGCAGTCCCCGGGACAGGGAGGTCGTCAAAAACATCCAGTACTTC. This sequence encodes CASSPRDREVVKNIQYF.

This clone was counted between two and nine times. The CDR3 region is CASSAAGGPNGELFF. The CDR3 DNA reads TGCGCCAGCAGTGCGGCGGGAGGGCCTAATGGGGAGCTGTTTTTT. This chain links TRBV10-2 with TRBJ2-2; 9 nucleotides line up with TRBD2. Trimming at V came to 4 bases and at J to 8 bases, leaving 8 bases not matched to a gene. CDR3 length equals 15 residues. Germline loops: CDR1 WSHSY, CDR2 SAAADI.

This clone was found once. The rearrangement uses TRBV29-1 and TRBJ2-5; 8 bases are shared with TRBD2. Germline V gives CDR1 SQVTM, CDR2 ANQGSEA. V trimming: 4 bases; J trimming: 5 bases; junction bases outside the gene matches: 9. The CDR3 covers 14 residues. Here the CDR3 reads CSVVPGGVRETQYF. CDR3 coding DNA: TGCAGCGTTGTCCCCGGGGGGGTGCGGGAGACCCAGTACTTC.

As regards this clone: It may be a read error: a sequence one base away is much more abundant. This rearrangement joins TRBV4-2 to TRBJ2-1, with 10 bases identical to TRBD2. Germline CDR1 LGHNA, CDR2 YNFKEQ. This CDR3 has 16 residues. The CDR3 nucleotides are TGTGCCAGCAGCCAGGGAAGGCTAGCGGGAGCCAATGAGCGGTTCTTC. This gives the protein CASSQGRLAGANERFF.

The chain employs TRBV10-2 and TRBJ2-7, with D possibly matching TRBD1 (5 bases). CDR1 and CDR2 from the germline V gene are WSHSY and SAAADI. The CDR3 has 15 residues. Trimming left V 2 bases short and J 3 bases short, with 14 bases between. CDR3 bases: TGCGCCAGCAGTGAGAATCAGGGTCTGGGCTACGAGCAGTACTTC. Its translation: CASSENQGLGYEQYF.